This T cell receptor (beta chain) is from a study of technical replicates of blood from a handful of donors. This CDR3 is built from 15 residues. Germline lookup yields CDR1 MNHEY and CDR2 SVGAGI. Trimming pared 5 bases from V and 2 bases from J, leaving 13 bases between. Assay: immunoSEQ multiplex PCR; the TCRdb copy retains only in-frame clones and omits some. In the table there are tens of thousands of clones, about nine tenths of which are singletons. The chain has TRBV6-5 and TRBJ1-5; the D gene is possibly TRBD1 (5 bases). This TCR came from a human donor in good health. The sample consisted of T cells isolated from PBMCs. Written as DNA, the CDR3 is TGTGCCAGCAGTCCCAGGGAACGGGGCAATCAGCCCCAGCATTTT. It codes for CASSPRERGNQPQHF.